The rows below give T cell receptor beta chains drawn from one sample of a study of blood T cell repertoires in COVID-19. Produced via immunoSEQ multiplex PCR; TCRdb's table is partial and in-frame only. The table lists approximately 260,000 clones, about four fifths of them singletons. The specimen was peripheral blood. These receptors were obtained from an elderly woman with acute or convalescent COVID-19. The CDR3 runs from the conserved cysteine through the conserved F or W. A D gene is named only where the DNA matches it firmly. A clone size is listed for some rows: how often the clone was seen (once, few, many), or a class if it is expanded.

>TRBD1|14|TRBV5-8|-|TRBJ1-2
TGTGCCAGCAGCTTGGGGACAGGGGACTATGGCTACACCTTC
CASSLGTGDYGYTF
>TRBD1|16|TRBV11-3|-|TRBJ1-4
TGTGCCAGCAGCCCCAGACAGGGGGGGTTTAATGAAAAACTGTTTTTT
CASSPRQGGFNEKLFF
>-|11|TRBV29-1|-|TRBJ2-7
TGCAGCGTTGTTCTATCCTACGAGCAGTACTTC
CSVVLSYEQYF
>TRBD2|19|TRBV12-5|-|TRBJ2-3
TGTGCTAGTGGTTTGGAGGGACTAGCGGGGTCAATGGGGACAGATACGCAGTATTTT
CASGLEGLAGSMGTDTQYF
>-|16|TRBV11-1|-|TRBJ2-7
TGTGCCAGCAGCCCGAGGGAGCGGGTCCATTCCTACGAGCAGTACTTC
CASSPRERVHSYEQYF
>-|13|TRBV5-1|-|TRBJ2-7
TGCGCCAGCAGCTCCCCGGACACCTACGAGCAGTACTTC
CASSSPDTYEQYF
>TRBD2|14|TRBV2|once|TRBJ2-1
TGTGCCAGCAGGAATAGCGGGGGGGCCTATGAGCAGTTCTTC
CASRNSGGAYEQFF
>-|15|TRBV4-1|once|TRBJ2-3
TGCGCCAGCAGCCAACGGACAGATTCGGCAGATACGCAGTATTTT
CASSQRTDSADTQYF
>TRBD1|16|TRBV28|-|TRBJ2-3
TGTGCCAGCAGTTCCCTCCGGGACAGGGCGGGGGATACGCAGTATTTT
CASSSLRDRAGDTQYF
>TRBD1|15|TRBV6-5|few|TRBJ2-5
TGTGCCAGCAGCCAATCCGGGACAGGGCGAGAGACCCAGTACTTC
CASSQSGTGRETQYF
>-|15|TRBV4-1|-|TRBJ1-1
TGCGCCAGCAGCCAAGATCAGGGAGGGGTGACTGAAGCTTTCTTT
CASSQDQGGVTEAFF
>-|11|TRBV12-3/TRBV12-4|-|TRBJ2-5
TGTGCCAGCAGTTCCTTGGGGAGCCAGTACTTC
CASSSLGSQYF
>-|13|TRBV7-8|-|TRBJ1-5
TGTGCCAGCAGCTGGGGGGTGGATCAGCCCCAGCATTTT
CASSWGVDQPQHF
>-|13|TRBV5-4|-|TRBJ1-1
TGTGCCAGCAGCTCGGACACTCTGAGTGGGGCTTTCTTT
CASSSDTLSGAFF
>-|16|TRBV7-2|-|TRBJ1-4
TGTGCCAGCAGCTTAGATCGCCCAGGGCCTAATGAAAAACTGTTTTTT
CASSLDRPGPNEKLFF
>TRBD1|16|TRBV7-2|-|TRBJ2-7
TGTGCCAGCGGGTCATCAGGGGGTCAGGGGGCGGGCGAGCAGTACTTC
CASGSSGGQGAGEQYF
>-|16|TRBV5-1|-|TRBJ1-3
TGCGCCAGCAGCCCAACCGGGACTCAAACAAGTAACACCATATATTTT
CASSPTGTQTSNTIYF
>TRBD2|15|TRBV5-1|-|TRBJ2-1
TGCGCCAGCAGCTCACTAGCGGGGGCCCCTAATGAGCAGTTCTTC
CASSSLAGAPNEQFF
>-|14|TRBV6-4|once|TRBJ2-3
TGTGCCAGCAGACAGGGCCCGCACACGGATACGCAGTATTTT
CASRQGPHTDTQYF
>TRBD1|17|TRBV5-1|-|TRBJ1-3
TGCGCCAGCAGCCAATCTCTACAGGGGTCATATGGAAACACCATATATTTT
CASSQSLQGSYGNTIYF
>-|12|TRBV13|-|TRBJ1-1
TGTGCCAGCACAGGGGCGAGGACTGAAGCTTTCTTT
CASTGARTEAFF
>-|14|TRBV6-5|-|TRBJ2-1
TGTGCCAGCAGTCGGGGGGTACAGGGAAGTGAGCAGTTCTTC
CASSRGVQGSEQFF
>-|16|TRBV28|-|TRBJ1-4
TGTGCCAGCAGTTTGATCGGAGGGGTGACTAATGAAAAACTGTTTTTT
CASSLIGGVTNEKLFF
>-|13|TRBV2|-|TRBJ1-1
TGTGCCAGCAGTCTGGACAGCGCCACTGAAGCTTTCTTT
CASSLDSATEAFF
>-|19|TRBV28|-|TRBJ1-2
TGTGCCAGCAGTGGGGGGGGTGTAGCTCGACCTTATCCTAACTATGGCTACACCTTC
CASSGGGVARPYPNYGYTF
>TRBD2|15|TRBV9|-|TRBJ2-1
TGTGCCAGCAGCGTATCTAGCGGGGGGGCGGGTGAGCAGTTCTTC
CASSVSSGGAGEQFF
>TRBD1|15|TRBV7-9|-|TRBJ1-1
TGTGCCAGCAGCTCGGAGACAGGGGCTTACACTGAAGCTTTCTTT
CASSSETGAYTEAFF
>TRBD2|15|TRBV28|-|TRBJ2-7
TGTGCCAGCAGACCCATGGGACTGACAGCGGGGGAGCAGTACTTC
CASRPMGLTAGEQYF
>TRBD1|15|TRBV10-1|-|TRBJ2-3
TGCGCCAGCAGCACAGGGACAGGGCCCAGACTGACGCAGTATTTT
CASSTGTGPRLTQYF
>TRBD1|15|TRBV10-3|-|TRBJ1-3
TGTGCCATCAGTGAGAGCAGGGGGCGAGGAAACACCATATATTTT
CAISESRGRGNTIYF
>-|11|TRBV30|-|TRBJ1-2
TGTGCCTGGAGCACAGGGTTGGGCTACACCTTC
CAWSTGLGYTF
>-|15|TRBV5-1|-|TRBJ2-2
TGCGCCAGCAGCTTGGAACAGGGCGGCACCGGGGAGCTGTTTTTT
CASSLEQGGTGELFF
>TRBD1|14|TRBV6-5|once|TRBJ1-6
TGTGCCAGCGGCTACAGGGGGCGTAATTCACCCCTCCACTTT
CASGYRGRNSPLHF
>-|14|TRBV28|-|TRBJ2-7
TGTGCCAGCACCTCTAGATTGAGCGTCTACGAGCAGTACTTC
CASTSRLSVYEQYF
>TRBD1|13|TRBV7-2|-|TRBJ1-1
TGTGCCAGCTGTAGACAGGGGAACACTGAAGCTTTCTTT
CASCRQGNTEAFF
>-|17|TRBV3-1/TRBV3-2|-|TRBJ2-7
TGTGCCAGCAGCCCTCACCTGCAGGGGTTGCCGTCCTACGAGCAGTACTTC
CASSPHLQGLPSYEQYF
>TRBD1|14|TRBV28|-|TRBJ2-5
TGTGCCAGCAGTTTCCGGGACAGAAAAGAGACCCAGTACTTC
CASSFRDRKETQYF
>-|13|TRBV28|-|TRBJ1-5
TGTGCCAGCAGTAGGTCTAGAAATCAGCCCCAGCATTTT
CASSRSRNQPQHF
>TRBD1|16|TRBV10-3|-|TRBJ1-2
TGTGCCATCAGTGACCGACAGGGTGGAGCTAACTATGGCTACACCTTC
CAISDRQGGANYGYTF
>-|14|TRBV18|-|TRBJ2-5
TGTGCCAGCTCACCTCAAAACAGCCAAGAGACCCAGTACTTC
CASSPQNSQETQYF
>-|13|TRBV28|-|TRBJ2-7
TGTGCCAGCAGGAGGAGGAGCTCCTACGAGCAGTACTTC
CASRRRSSYEQYF
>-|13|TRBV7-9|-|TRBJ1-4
TGTGCCAGCAGCCGGGTTCTTAATGAAAAACTGTTTTTT
CASSRVLNEKLFF
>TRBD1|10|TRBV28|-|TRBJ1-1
TGTGGGACAGGGAACACTGAAGCTTTCTTT
CGTGNTEAFF
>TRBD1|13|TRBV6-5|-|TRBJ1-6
TGTGCCAGCAGCCAGGACAGGCCCTCACCCCTCCACTTT
CASSQDRPSPLHF
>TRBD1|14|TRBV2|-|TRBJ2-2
TGTGCCAGTGGGACAGGGGGGGGTACCGGGGAGCTGTTTTTT
CASGTGGGTGELFF
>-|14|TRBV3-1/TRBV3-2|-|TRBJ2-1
TGTGCCAGCAGCCAACCGGGAAGCATAGATGAGCAGTTCTTC
CASSQPGSIDEQFF
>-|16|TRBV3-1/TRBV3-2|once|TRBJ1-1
TGTGCCAGCAGCCAAGATGTAGCAGCTCGACTCCGCAAAGCTTTCTTT
CASSQDVAARLRKAFF
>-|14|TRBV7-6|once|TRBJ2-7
TGTGCCAGCAGCCTATCCGGGGTCACCTACGAGCAGTACTTC
CASSLSGVTYEQYF
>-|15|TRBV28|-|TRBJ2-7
TGTGCCAGCAGTTTGGGCAGTCTTAGCTCCTACGAGCAGTACTTC
CASSLGSLSSYEQYF
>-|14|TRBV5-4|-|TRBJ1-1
TGTGCCAGCAGCCTCGACCTCCGGGGCACTGAAGCTTTCTTT
CASSLDLRGTEAFF
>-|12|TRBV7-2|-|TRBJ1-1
TGTGCCAGCAGCTCAGGGGCGAGGGGGGCTTTCTTT
CASSSGARGAFF
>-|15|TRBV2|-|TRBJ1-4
TGTGCCAGCGGTGGAGGCGGGGTAACTAATGAAAAACTGTTTTTT
CASGGGGVTNEKLFF
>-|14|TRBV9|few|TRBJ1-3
TGTGCCAGCAGCGCACAGATCTCTGGAAACACCATATATTTT
CASSAQISGNTIYF
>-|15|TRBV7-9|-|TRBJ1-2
TGTGCCAGCAGCCAGAACCCCGGGAAGGTCTATGGCTACACCTTC
CASSQNPGKVYGYTF
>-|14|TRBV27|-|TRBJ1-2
TGTGCCAGCAGTTTATCGGGGGGGCTGGGAGGCTACACCTTC
CASSLSGGLGGYTF
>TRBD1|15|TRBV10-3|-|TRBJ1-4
TGTGCCATCAGTTCCGGGACAGGGCCTTTGGAAAAACTGTTTTTT
CAISSGTGPLEKLFF
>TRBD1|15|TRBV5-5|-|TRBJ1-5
TGTGCCAGCAGCTTGGACAGGGGGGTCAATCAGCCCCAGCATTTT
CASSLDRGVNQPQHF
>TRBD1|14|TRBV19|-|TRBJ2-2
TGTGCCAGTAGTATCACAGGGGGCGCCGGGGAGCTGTTTTTT
CASSITGGAGELFF
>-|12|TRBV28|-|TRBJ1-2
TGTGCCAGCAGTAGGGGGGGGATTGGCTACACCTTC
CASSRGGIGYTF